Below are 18 T cell receptor beta chains sequenced from a single sample in a study of breast tumors, draining lymph nodes, adjacent tissues. One entry per CDR3 protein, called by TCRdb with MiXCR from the multiplex PCR reads. The sample shows 140,000 to 150,000 distinct CDR3 sequences, 30% to 35% of them seen only once. Breast cancer patients provided tissue from their axillary draining lymph nodes. Sequenced: axillary lymph node tissue. These TCRs come from a female donor with breast cancer. Some clones in this sample may be carry-over from other donors' samples.

In this sample, this clonotype turned up many times. V is TRBV6-6 and J is TRBJ2-3, with a weak D call TRBD2 (5 bases). Germline V CDR1 and CDR2: MNHNY, SVGAGI (reference sequence). Trimming took off 8 bases at V and 0 bases at J, with 12 bases between the two ends. The CDR3 is 14 residues long. CDR3 region: CASWVSGSTDTQYF. The CDR3 DNA is TGTGCCAGCTGGGTCTCGGGGAGCACAGATACGCAGTATTTT.

This clonotype has ten or more counts. This CDR3 reads CSARGPAEQFF. Written as DNA, the CDR3 is TGCAGTGCTAGAGGCCCCGCCGAGCAGTTCTTC. The V gene is TRBV20-1, the J gene TRBJ2-1; no clear D. Germline CDR1 DFQATT, CDR2 SNEGSKA (reference sequence). Trimming stripped 1 base from V and 10 bases from J, with 8 bases between. There are 11 residues in the CDR3.

This chain uses TRBV6-2 or TRBV6-3 with TRBJ2-1; D unresolved. Per the germline V gene, CDR1 is MNHEY and CDR2 is SVGEGT. V gave up 5 bases and J gave up 7 bases, with 12 bases separating them. CDR3 length: 13 amino acids. In nucleotides, the CDR3 is TGTGCCAGCAGTCACGGGTCGCTTAATGAGCAGTTCTTC. Translated: CASSHGSLNEQFF.

At least ten counts were recorded for this clonotype. The rearrangement uses TRBV6-5 and TRBJ1-6; TRBD1 matches 7 bases. CDR1 MNHEY and CDR2 SVGAGI come from the germline V gene. The junction had 9 bases not matched to a gene; V was cut back by 6 bases and J by 7 bases. The CDR3 extends over 15 amino acids. The CDR3 DNA is TGTGCCAGCAGACCCGACAGGGCTTTCAATTCACCCCTCCACTTT. Protein sequence: CASRPDRAFNSPLHF.

This clonotype was detected many times. A read error may explain this, as a much larger clone is one base away. The V and J genes are TRBV20-1 and TRBJ1-2; no definite D call. Germline values: CDR1 DFQATT, CDR2 SNEGSKA (reference sequence). The CDR3 runs to 12 residues. The CDR3 spells CSAGNGDYGSTF. CDR3 in DNA: TGCAGTGCTGGAAATGGAGACTATGGCTCCACCTTC.

This clonotype has ten or more counts. The chain employs TRBV20-1 and TRBJ1-2; D unresolved. Germline CDR1 is DFQATT and CDR2 is SNEGSKA (reference sequence). Deletions cut 4 bases from V and 2 bases from J, with 5 bases between. This CDR3 contains 11 residues. The CDR3 loop is CSAMGNYGYTF. The CDR3 DNA follows: TGCAGTGCTATGGGAAACTATGGCTACACCTTC.

The table lists this clonotype with many counts. The rearrangement uses TRBV11-3 and TRBJ2-3; the D call may be TRBD1 or TRBD2 (5 bases each). The V end lost 3 bases, the J end lost 6 bases, and 10 bases lay between the germline ends. The CDR3 length is 13 residues. The germline V gene has CDR1 SGHNT and CDR2 YENEEA. The chain's CDR3 is CASSLGPMDTQYF. DNA for the CDR3: TGTGCCAGCAGCTTGGGACCGATGGATACGCAGTATTTT.

This rearrangement joins TRBV28 to TRBJ1-4; the match to TRBD1 covers 7 bases. J gave up 8 bases and V 5 bases, and 11 bases lay outside the gene matches. Germline CDR1 and CDR2: MDHEN and SYDVKM. The CDR3 has 15 residues. This CDR3 reads CASSPRGGSSEKLFF. DNA of the CDR3: TGTGCCAGCAGTCCCAGGGGGGGCTCGAGCGAAAAACTGTTTTTT.

Ten or more counts support this clonotype. The chain recombines TRBV30 with TRBJ1-2; 7 bases map to TRBD1. The V gene's germline CDR1 is GTSNPN and CDR2 SVGIG (reference sequence). V dropped 3 bases and J dropped 0; count of bases not matched to a gene: 10. The CDR3 runs 16 residues. CDR3 bases: TGTGCCTGGAGGGTTGGCCTGGGACAGACTAACTATGGCTACACCTTC. Its translation: CAWRVGLGQTNYGYTF.

The gene calls are TRBV11-2 and TRBJ2-5; D ambiguous. The CDR3 loop spans 15 amino acids. Trimming cost V 3 bases and J 0 bases, with 11 bases left between them. Germline V CDR1 and CDR2: SGHAT, FQNNGV. For the CDR3, the DNA is TGTGCCAGCAGCTTGGGTGCCTCGAACCAAGAGACCCAGTACTTC. Its protein is CASSLGASNQETQYF.

This clonotype was counted at least ten times. V usage is TRBV5-4 and J usage is TRBJ1-2; D uncertain. The V and J ends lost 0 bases and 2 bases respectively, with 8 bases between them. The CDR3 extends over 14 amino acids. The germline CDR1 and CDR2 sequences are SGHNT and YYREEE (reference sequence). The CDR3 DNA sequence: TGTGCCAGCAGCTTGGTAACGCAAAACTATGGCTACACCTTC. Its translation: CASSLVTQNYGYTF.

At least ten counts were recorded for this clonotype. The chain links TRBV6-5 to TRBJ1-2, with a weak D call TRBD1 (5 bases). CDR3 size: 15 residues. In germline, CDR1 is MNHEY, CDR2 SVGAGI. Trimming stripped 6 bases from V and 0 bases from J, with 14 bases between. CDR3: CASSPRPGSNYGYTF. CDR3 nucleotide sequence: TGTGCCAGCAGCCCCCGTCCAGGGTCTAACTATGGCTACACCTTC.

This clonotype was seen many times. The V call is TRBV7-8, the J call TRBJ2-7, with TRBD1 matching over 8 bases. This CDR3 has 17 amino acids. Germline CDR1 SGHVS, CDR2 FQNEAQ. V dropped 7 bases and J dropped 3; count of bases not matched to a gene: 17. The CDR3 here is CASTRAPGQGPNYEQYF. CDR3 in DNA: TGTGCCAGCACGAGGGCGCCCGGACAGGGCCCAAACTACGAGCAGTACTTC.

The DNA of the CDR3 is TGTGCCAGTAGTAACTGGTACGGGATCTCCTACAATGAGCAGTTCTTC. This gives the protein CASSNWYGISYNEQFF. The chain carries TRBV19 and TRBJ2-1; weak D call: TRBD2 (5 bases). The germline CDR1 and CDR2 sequences are LNHDA and SQIVND (reference sequence). Trimming stripped 4 bases from V and 0 bases from J, with 13 bases between. The CDR3 is made up of 16 amino acids.

This clonotype appeared many times. The rearrangement joins TRBV14 to TRBJ2-7, with a possible D match to TRBD2 (5 bases). This CDR3 region has 13 residues. The germline CDR1 and CDR2 sequences are SGHDN and FVKESK. V was pared by 0 bases and J by 3 bases, with 6 bases between. CDR3 nucleotide sequence: TGTGCCAGCAGCCAAGAGGCGGGCTACGAGCAGTACTTC. Protein product: CASSQEAGYEQYF.

This clonotype was recorded at least ten times. V and J are TRBV11-2 and TRBJ2-2; possible D gene TRBD2, 6 bases. The CDR3 sequence is 13 residues long. V was shortened by 6 bases and J by 4 bases, with 9 bases between the two germline ends. Looked up from germline, CDR1 is SGHAT and CDR2 is FQNNGV. CDR3 loop: CASSVSGTGELFF. The CDR3 nucleotides are TGTGCCAGCAGTGTTAGCGGCACCGGGGAGCTGTTTTTT. Filled out from reference TRBV11-2 and TRBJ2-2, the complete variable domain reads EAGVAQSPRYKIIEKRQSVAFWCNPISGHATLYWYQQILGQGPKLLIQFQNNGVVDDSQLPKDRFSAERLKGVDSTLKIQPAKLEDSAVYLCASSVSGTGELFFGEGSRLTVL.

This clonotype appeared many times. CDR3 amino acids: CASSPRAGTYEQYF. In DNA, the CDR3 is TGTGCCAGCAGCCCACGTGCCGGCACGTACGAGCAGTACTTC. The chain links TRBV11-2 to TRBJ2-7; D is uncertain. The CDR3 has 14 amino acids. The ends were cut back, 5 bases at V and 4 bases at J, with 15 bases in the middle. In germline, CDR1 is SGHAT, CDR2 FQNNGV.

Many counts were recorded for this clonotype. The rearrangement joins TRBV12-3 or TRBV12-4 to TRBJ1-6; possible D gene TRBD1, 5 bases. The CDR3 spans 14 residues. Trimming pared 5 bases from V and 6 bases from J, leaving 11 bases between. This chain's CDR3 is CASSPTGGNSPLHF. The CDR3 nucleotides are TGTGCCAGCAGTCCTACGGGGGGTAATTCACCCCTCCACTTT.